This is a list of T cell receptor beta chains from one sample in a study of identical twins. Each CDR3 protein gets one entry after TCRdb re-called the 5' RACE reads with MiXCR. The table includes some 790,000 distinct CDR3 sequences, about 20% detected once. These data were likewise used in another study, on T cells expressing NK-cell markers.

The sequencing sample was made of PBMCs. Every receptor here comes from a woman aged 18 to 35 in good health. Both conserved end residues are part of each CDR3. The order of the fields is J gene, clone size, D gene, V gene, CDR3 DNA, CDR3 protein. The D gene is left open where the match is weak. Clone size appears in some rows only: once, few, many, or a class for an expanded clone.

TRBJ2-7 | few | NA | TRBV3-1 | TGTGCCAGCAGCCAAGCCGGACTGGGTGTCGAGCAGTACTTC | CASSQAGLGVEQYF
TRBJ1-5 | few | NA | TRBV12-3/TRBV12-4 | TGTGCCAGCAGTTTAGCGCTCGGGGGACAGCCCCAGCATTTT | CASSLALGGQPQHF
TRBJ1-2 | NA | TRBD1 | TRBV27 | TGTGCCAGCAGAGAACGACAGGGGAGCTACACCTTC | CASRERQGSYTF
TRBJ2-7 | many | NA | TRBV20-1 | TGCAGTGCTAGCCCCTTAGCGGATGCCTACGAGCAGTACTTC | CSASPLADAYEQYF
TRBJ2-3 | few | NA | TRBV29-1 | TGCAGCGTTGAAAGGAAATGGGGGCGAGGCACAGATACGCAGTATTTT | CSVERKWGRGTDTQYF
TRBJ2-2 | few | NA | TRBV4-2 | TGTGCCAGCAGCCAAGCCTCCAATCCCGGGGAGCTGTTTTTT | CASSQASNPGELFF
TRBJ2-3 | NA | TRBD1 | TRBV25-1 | TGTGCCAGCAGGGACAGGGTGGTAGATACGCAGTATTTT | CASRDRVVDTQYF
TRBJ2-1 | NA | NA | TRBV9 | TGTGCCAGCAGCGGTAGGGTGGGACCTGGCTACAATGAGCAGTTCTTC | CASSGRVGPGYNEQFF
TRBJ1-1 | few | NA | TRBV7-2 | TGTGCCAGCATCTTTCAGTTAGCGGACACTGAAGCTTTCTTT | CASIFQLADTEAFF
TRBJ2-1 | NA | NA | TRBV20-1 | TGCAGTGCTCCCCCGGGGCAGGGGGGATTGAATGAGCAGTTCTTC | CSAPPGQGGLNEQFF
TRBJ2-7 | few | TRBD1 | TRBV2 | TGTGCCAGCAGTTTCCCCGATCTCGACAGGGGGGTCCCCTACGAGCAGTACTTC | CASSFPDLDRGVPYEQYF
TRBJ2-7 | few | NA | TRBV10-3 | TGTGCCATCAGTGAGTTACGCTACGAGCAGTACTTC | CAISELRYEQYF
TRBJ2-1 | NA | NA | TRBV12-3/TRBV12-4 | TGTGCCAGCAGTTTATGGGGGGGCGACGACAATGAGCAGTTCTTC | CASSLWGGDDNEQFF
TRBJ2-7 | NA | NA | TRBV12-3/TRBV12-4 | TGTGCCAGCAGTTTAGGCTACTTCTACGAGCAGTACTTC | CASSLGYFYEQYF
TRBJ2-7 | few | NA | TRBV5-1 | TGCGCCAGCAGCTGGACTGGTACCCACGAGCAGTACTTC | CASSWTGTHEQYF
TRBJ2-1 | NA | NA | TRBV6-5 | TGTGCCAGCAGTTACTCGAACGGGTTGGCCTCCTACAATGAGCAGTTCTTC | CASSYSNGLASYNEQFF
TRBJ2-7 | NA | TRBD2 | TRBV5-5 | TGTGCCAGCAGCCAGGGCGGGCTAGCGGGCATTTACGAGCAGTACTTC | CASSQGGLAGIYEQYF
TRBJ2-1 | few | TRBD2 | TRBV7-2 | TGTGCCAGCAGCGGACTAGCGAATCACAATGAGCAGTTCTTC | CASSGLANHNEQFF
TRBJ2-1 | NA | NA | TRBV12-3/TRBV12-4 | TGTGCCAGCATCGAGGGCTCCTACAATGAGCAGTTCTTC | CASIEGSYNEQFF
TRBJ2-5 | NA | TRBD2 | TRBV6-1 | TGTGCCAGCCTAAAGCGGGAGGGGTACCAAGAGACCCAGTACTTC | CASLKREGYQETQYF
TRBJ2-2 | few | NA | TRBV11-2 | TGTGCCAGCAGCTTAGTCCTCCTTGAGCTGTTTTTT | CASSLVLLELFF